The clone carrying this T cell receptor beta chain was observed a few times. Its antigen is not identified. The data originate from a study of blood T cells in healthy people across ages. Germline V gene sequence: CDR1 MDHEN, CDR2 SYDVKM. V was clipped by 8 bases and J by 0 bases, with 10 bases between them. The CDR3 has 13 residues. General study results and limits: Estimates of total diversity, which came from one million sequenced T cells, were considered to be underestimates.

Through a sample-barcoded 5' primer and a J-beta primer mix, a second PCR was run for roughly 6 to 11 cycles. One entry per CDR3 protein results from TCRdb running MiXCR on the 5' RACE reads. The repertoire includes 800,000 to 950,000 distinct CDR3 sequences, around 49% of them detected once, and 13% sits in the top ten. Sequencing used blood. The V gene is TRBV28, the J gene TRBJ1-2; no clear D. The source is a man younger than 45 in good health. CDR3: CASLARSNYGYTF. The CDR3 nucleotides read TGTGCCAGCCTCGCAAGATCTAACTATGGCTACACCTTC.